These 2 T cell receptor beta chains came from one sample sequenced in a study of T cells in Graves' hyperthyroidism and ophthalmopathy. RNA transcripts yielded amplified TCR beta CDR3 regions. The primer set for the first-round RT-PCR of the TCR CDR3 was HTBI. TCRdb reprocessed the multiplex PCR reads via MiXCR and lists one record per CDR3 protein. The sample consists of 300,000 to 500,000 distinct CDR3 sequences, about 16% of them appearing once. The sequenced sample consisted of blood. The receptors here all came from a woman aged 30 to 39 with Graves' hyperthyroidism.

The chain employs TRBV25-1 and TRBJ2-3; 7 bases are a match to TRBD2. V shed 2 bases, J shed 9 bases, and the junction held 20 bases outside the gene matches. This CDR3 contains 18 residues. Per the germline V gene, CDR1 is MGHDK and CDR2 is SYGVNS. CDR3 nucleotides: TGTGCCAGCAGTGAACTTCGTGGGCTAGCGGCTAAGGAAGACACGCAGTATTTT. It translates to CASSELRGLAAKEDTQYF.

This clonotype was seen many times. J is TRBJ2-7 and V is TRBV27; 10 positions match TRBD2. V was pared by 8 bases and J by 2 bases, with 3 bases of the junction left unmatched. CDR3 length equals 13 residues. The germline V gene encodes CDR1 MNHEY and CDR2 SMNVEV (reference sequence). The CDR3 is CASGLAGAYEQYF. CDR3 sequence (DNA): TGTGCCAGCGGTCTAGCGGGGGCCTACGAGCAGTACTTC.